The next 26 T cell receptor beta chains were all read from a single sample in a study of cytomegalovirus exposure and HLA in healthy donors. The PCR used 60 Vbeta and 13 Jbeta primers. Sequenced by immunoSEQ multiplex PCR; TCRdb stores in-frame clones only, minus some. This sample has approximately 160,000 clones, with roughly four fifths found just once. Sequenced: PBMCs. Every receptor here comes from a man over 45 in good health and CMV-seropositive.

This clone was detected only once. This chain uses TRBV28 with TRBJ2-7, with 7 bases fitting TRBD1. Unmatched junction bases numbered 7, after V lost 5 bases and J lost 0 bases. Germline values: CDR1 MDHEN, CDR2 SYDVKM. The CDR3 covers 15 residues. CDR3 residues: CASSPGTESSYEQYF. The CDR3 coding sequence is TGTGCCAGCAGTCCCGGGACAGAGAGCTCCTACGAGCAGTACTTC.

The CDR3 DNA reads as TGTGCCAGCAGCCCCCGAAAACTAGCGGGACACACAGATACGCAGTATTTT. This translates into CASSPRKLAGHTDTQYF. The rearrangement uses TRBV4-2 and TRBJ2-3; 10 bases are shared with TRBD2. Germline assignment: CDR1 LGHNA and CDR2 YNFKEQ. The CDR3 runs to 17 residues. J gave up 2 bases and V 4 bases, and 9 bases lay outside the gene matches.

This clone has more than one count but fewer than ten. The chain links TRBV13 to TRBJ2-7; the match to TRBD2 covers 14 bases. Germline loops: CDR1 PRHDT, CDR2 FYEKMQ (reference sequence). The CDR3 totals 14 residues. Trimming cost V 7 bases and J 6 bases; bases outside gene matches: 5. The CDR3 DNA is TGTGCCAGCACGGGACTAGCGGGAGAATCCGAGCAGTACTTC. Translated: CASTGLAGESEQYF.

The chain links TRBV9 to TRBJ1-4; weak D call: TRBD1 (6 bases). V lost 4 bases to trimming and J lost 5 bases, with 15 bases between them. This CDR3 comprises 15 residues. Germline-derived CDR1 and CDR2 are SGDLS and YYNGEE. The CDR3 is CASSPHGGGNEKLFF. Written as DNA, the CDR3 is TGTGCCAGCAGCCCACATGGGGGCGGGAATGAAAAACTGTTTTTT.

The genes are TRBV4-3 and TRBJ2-1; the D gene is possibly TRBD2 (6 bases). Germline assignment: CDR1 LGHNA and CDR2 YSLEER. This CDR3 is built from 16 residues. Trimming took off 0 bases at V and 0 bases at J, with 9 bases between the two ends. Written as DNA, the CDR3 is TGCGCCAGCAGCCAAGACCCCGGGGGCTCCTACAATGAGCAGTTCTTC. Protein sequence: CASSQDPGGSYNEQFF.

The V and J genes are TRBV19 and TRBJ1-5; 8 bases map to TRBD1. Trimming cost V 2 bases and J 6 bases; bases outside gene matches: 3. This CDR3 has 14 residues. Germline V gene lookup returns CDR1 LNHDA and CDR2 SQIVND (reference sequence). The CDR3 DNA reads as TGTGCCAGTAGTATAACAGGGGGTTCTCAGCCCCAGCATTTT. Its translation: CASSITGGSQPQHF.

The gene calls are TRBV9 and TRBJ2-5; maybe TRBD2 (5 bases). The CDR3 length is 14 residues. V was pared by 0 bases and J by 2 bases, with 8 bases between. Per germline, CDR1 SGDLS and CDR2 YYNGEE. CDR3: CASSVAGRQETQYF. For the CDR3, the DNA is TGTGCCAGCAGCGTAGCGGGGAGACAAGAGACCCAGTACTTC.

The V gene is TRBV28, the J gene TRBJ2-7, with 9 bases matching TRBD1. V lost 6 bases and J lost 3; bases outside the gene matches: 9. This CDR3 comprises 15 residues. CDR1 is MDHEN and CDR2 is SYDVKM in the germline V gene. Here the CDR3 reads CASRLTGTGFYEQYF. For the CDR3, the DNA is TGTGCCAGCAGACTTACCGGGACAGGGTTCTACGAGCAGTACTTC.

The V gene is TRBV7-9, the J gene TRBJ2-3; 8 nucleotides align to TRBD1. The CDR3 has 15 residues. Germline V CDR1 and CDR2: SEHNR, FQNEAQ (reference sequence). Trimming took 5 bases from V and 4 from J; bases not matched to a gene: 8. CDR3 bases: TGTGCCAGCAGCCCACAGGACAGGGTATCAGATACGCAGTATTTT. Its translation: CASSPQDRVSDTQYF.

The chain recombines TRBV4-1 with TRBJ2-7, with 12 bases lining up with TRBD1. The V segment lost 4 bases and the J segment 6 bases; nucleotides outside the gene matches: 4. The CDR3 sequence is 14 residues long. Germline CDR1 MGHRA, CDR2 YSYEKL. In DNA form, the CDR3 reads TGCGCCAGCAGCCGGGGACAGGGGGCAAGCGAGCAGTACTTC. This codes for CASSRGQGASEQYF.

The chain uses TRBV18 and TRBJ2-7, with 7 nucleotides matching TRBD1. V was clipped by 4 bases and J by 6 bases; unmatched bases: 6. The CDR3 spans 13 residues. The germline V gene encodes CDR1 KGHSH and CDR2 LQKENI. Here the CDR3 reads CASSRQGVGEQYF. In nucleotides, the CDR3 is TGTGCCAGCTCACGACAGGGAGTAGGCGAGCAGTACTTC. Supplemented by reference TRBV18 and TRBJ2-7, the full variable domain reads NAGVMQNPRHLVRRRGQEARLRCSPMKGHSHVYWYRQLPEEGLKFMVYLQKENIIDESGMPKERFSAEFPKEGPSILRIQQVVRGDSAAYFCASSRQGVGEQYFGPGTRLTVT.

The gene calls are TRBV30 and TRBJ1-1, with 7 bases identical to TRBD1. Germline CDR1 and CDR2: GTSNPN and SVGIG (reference sequence). V lost 1 base, J lost 2 bases, and 10 bases stayed unmatched. The CDR3 is 16 amino acids. The CDR3 loop is CAWSGDKTGHNTEAFF. The DNA of the CDR3 is TGTGCCTGGAGTGGAGACAAGACAGGGCACAACACTGAAGCTTTCTTT.

This clone appeared a few times. The chain employs TRBV5-1 and TRBJ2-7, with 8 nucleotides matching TRBD2. Trimming removed 2 bases from V and 5 bases from J; junction bases left unmatched: 6. Per the germline V gene, CDR1 is SGHRS and CDR2 is YFSETQ. The CDR3 loop spans 14 amino acids. The CDR3 sequence is CASSLSGGLDEQYF. CDR3 coding DNA: TGCGCCAGCAGCTTATCGGGGGGGCTCGACGAGCAGTACTTC.

V and J are TRBV27 and TRBJ1-1; TRBD1 matches 9 bases. The CDR3 runs to 16 residues. J lost 8 bases, V lost 5 bases, and 15 bases had no gene match. Germline lookup yields CDR1 MNHEY and CDR2 SMNVEV (reference sequence). The CDR3: CASSTLKQGATGEAFF. CDR3 coding DNA: TGTGCCAGCAGTACCTTAAAACAGGGGGCAACAGGGGAAGCTTTCTTT.

CDR3 nucleotide sequence: TGTGCCTGGAGCCTCGGACTAGCGGGGCACACAGATACGCAGTATTTT. Protein: CAWSLGLAGHTDTQYF. The chain is built from TRBV30 and TRBJ2-3; 12 nucleotides align to TRBD2. Germline V gene lookup returns CDR1 GTSNPN and CDR2 SVGIG (reference sequence). The CDR3 length is 16 residues. After removal of 3 bases from V and 2 bases from J, the junction contained 6 bases not matched to a gene.

V and J are TRBV27 and TRBJ1-2, with 8 bases lining up with TRBD1. The germline CDR1 and CDR2 sequences are MNHEY and SMNVEV (reference sequence). J was trimmed by 3 bases and V by 6 bases; bases with no gene match: 6. CDR3 size: 14 residues. The CDR3, as DNA: TGTGCCAGCAGGCTCGCGACAGGGGACTATGGCTACACCTTC. Translation: CASRLATGDYGYTF.

This chain uses TRBV6-5 with TRBJ1-2; 7 bases map to TRBD1. Germline assignment: CDR1 MNHEY and CDR2 SVGAGI. This CDR3 contains 14 residues. The ends lost 6 bases at V and 4 bases at J; junction bases unmatched: 8. The CDR3 is CASSPTTGFYGYTF. For the CDR3, the DNA is TGTGCCAGCAGCCCCACGACAGGGTTCTATGGCTACACCTTC.

The chain is built from TRBV4-3 and TRBJ1-2, with 11 bases aligning to TRBD1. CDR3 length equals 17 residues. Germline CDR1 is LGHNA and CDR2 is YSLEER. Trimming took 0 bases from V and 5 from J; bases not matched to a gene: 8. In DNA, the CDR3 is TGCGCCAGCAGCCAAGATCTTAGGACAGGGGGCAGGTATGGCTACACCTTC. Translated: CASSQDLRTGGRYGYTF.

The chain recombines TRBV6-1 with TRBJ2-5; D unclear. V gave up 4 bases and J gave up 1 base, with 7 bases separating them. Germline V lookup: CDR1 MNHNS, CDR2 SASEGT. The CDR3 is 13 residues long. CDR3 sequence (DNA): TGTGCCAGCAGTGTGCAGGTCCAAGAGACCCAGTACTTC. Protein product: CASSVQVQETQYF.

This clone appeared once. The V call is TRBV7-9, the J call TRBJ2-1, with D possibly being TRBD1 (6 bases). V was trimmed by 3 bases and J by 10 bases, leaving 19 bases between them. The CDR3 sequence is 15 residues long. Germline V lookup: CDR1 SEHNR, CDR2 FQNEAQ (reference sequence). The CDR3 nucleotides read TGTGCCAGCAGCTTCTTACAGGGTAGAGTGGAGGAGCAGTTCTTC. Encoded protein: CASSFLQGRVEEQFF. The full variable domain, completed using reference TRBV7-9 and TRBJ2-1, is DTGVSQNPRHKITKRGQNVTFRCDPISEHNRLYWYRQTLGQGPEFLTYFQNEAQLEKSRLLSDRFSAERPKGSFSTLEIQRTEQGDSAMYLCASSFLQGRVEEQFFGPGTRLTVL.

This chain uses TRBV6-5 with TRBJ1-2; 9 nucleotides agree with TRBD1. J lost 4 bases, V lost 7 bases, and 10 bases had no gene match. The CDR3 is made up of 15 amino acids. The germline V gene has CDR1 MNHEY and CDR2 SVGAGI. The DNA for the CDR3 is TGTGCCAGCACTCCTGACAGGGGGTCAGGCTATGGCTACACCTTC. Protein product: CASTPDRGSGYGYTF.

The V gene is TRBV11-3, the J gene TRBJ1-3; D is unresolved. The V gene's germline CDR1 is SGHNT and CDR2 YENEEA. The CDR3 totals 13 residues. The germline V and J ends were trimmed by 5 bases and 1 base, with 6 bases remaining between them. Here the CDR3 reads CASSVGSGNTIYF. CDR3 nucleotides: TGTGCCAGCAGCGTCGGGTCTGGAAACACCATATATTTT. Looking up the rest from reference TRBV11-3 and TRBJ1-3 gives the full variable domain: EAGVVQSPRYKIIEKKQPVAFWCNPISGHNTLYWYLQNLGQGPELLIRYENEEAVDDSQLPKDRFSAERLKGVDSTLKIQPAELGDSAVYLCASSVGSGNTIYFGEGSWLTVV.

There are a few counts of this clone. V gene TRBV29-1 combines with J gene TRBJ2-3, with D possibly being TRBD1 (6 bases). CDR3 size: 12 residues. The ends were cut back, 7 bases at V and 0 bases at J, with 8 bases in the middle. Looked up from germline, CDR1 is SQVTM and CDR2 is ANQGSEA. The CDR3 protein is CSGQVSTDTQYF. CDR3 nucleotides: TGCAGCGGACAGGTTAGCACAGATACGCAGTATTTT.

The V gene is TRBV30, the J gene TRBJ2-5; no reliable D call. With 4 bases removed from V and 2 bases from J, the gap between germline ends came to 11 bases. The CDR3 is 13 amino acids. From germline, CDR1 is GTSNPN and CDR2 SVGIG (reference sequence). The CDR3 reads CAWIGTSQETQYF. CDR3 DNA: TGTGCCTGGATTGGCACGTCGCAAGAGACCCAGTACTTC.

The genes are TRBV30 and TRBJ2-1; 8 bases map to TRBD2. The ends lost 4 bases at V and 3 bases at J; junction bases unmatched: 11. The germline V gene encodes CDR1 GTSNPN and CDR2 SVGIG (reference sequence). CDR3 length: 16 amino acids. CDR3 residues: CAWIGGSGGLYNEQFF. DNA for the CDR3: TGTGCCTGGATAGGTGGGAGCGGGGGCCTCTACAATGAGCAGTTCTTC. Drawing the rest from reference TRBV30 and TRBJ2-1, the complete variable domain is SQTIHQWPATLVQPVGSPLSLECTVEGTSNPNLYWYRQAAGRGLQLLFYSVGIGQISSEVPQNLSASRPQDRQFILSSKKLLLSDSGFYLCAWIGGSGGLYNEQFFGPGTRLTVL.

This sequence joins TRBV27 and TRBJ2-7; 7 bases line up with TRBD2. Germline lookup yields CDR1 MNHEY and CDR2 SMNVEV (reference sequence). V lost 1 base, J lost 0 bases, and 6 bases stayed unmatched. The CDR3 spans 16 residues. CDR3 nucleotides: TGTGCCAGCAGTTTATTTGCGGGAGCTCTCTCCTACGAGCAGTACTTC. Translating gives CASSLFAGALSYEQYF.